Detailed here is one T cell receptor (beta chain). Trimming removed 7 bases from V and 7 bases from J, with 10 bases in between. The CDR3 loop spans 10 amino acids. Germline CDR1 and CDR2: SQVTM and ANQGSEA. Via MiXCR, TCRdb re-called the RT-PCR reads, giving one row per CDR3 protein. This table has some 960,000 distinct CDR3 sequences, over 15% appearing once. The data are from a study of patients and donors after allogeneic stem cell transplantation. This chain joins TRBV29-1 and TRBJ1-2; no clear D. Input material: blood, either unsorted or a sorted T cell fraction (not recorded which). The sequence came from a human donor who was either an allogeneic HSCT recipient or a stem cell or donor lymphocyte infusion donor (not recorded which). It is not recorded whose cells these are; they may come from a transplant donor. The CDR3 DNA reads TGCAGCGACGACGGTGGTGGCTACACCTTC. This encodes CSDDGGGYTF.